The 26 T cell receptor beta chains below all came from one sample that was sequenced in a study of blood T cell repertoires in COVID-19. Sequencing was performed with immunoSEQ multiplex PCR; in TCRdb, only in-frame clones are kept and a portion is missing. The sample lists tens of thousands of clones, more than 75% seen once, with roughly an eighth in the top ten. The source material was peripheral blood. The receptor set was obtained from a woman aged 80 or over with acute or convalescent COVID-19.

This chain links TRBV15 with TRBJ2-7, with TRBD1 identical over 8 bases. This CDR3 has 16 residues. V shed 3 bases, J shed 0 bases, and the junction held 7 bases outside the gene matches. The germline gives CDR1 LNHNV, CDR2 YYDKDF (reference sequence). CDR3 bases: TGTGCCACCAGCAGGGATCGGGACAGGAGCTCCTACGAGCAGTACTTC. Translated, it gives CATSRDRDRSSYEQYF.

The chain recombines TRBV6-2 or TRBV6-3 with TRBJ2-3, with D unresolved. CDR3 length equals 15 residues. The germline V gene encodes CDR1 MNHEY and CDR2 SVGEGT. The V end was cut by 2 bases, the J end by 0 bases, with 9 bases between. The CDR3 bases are TGTGCCAGCAGTTACATGGTGACTAGCACAGATACGCAGTATTTT. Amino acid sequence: CASSYMVTSTDTQYF.

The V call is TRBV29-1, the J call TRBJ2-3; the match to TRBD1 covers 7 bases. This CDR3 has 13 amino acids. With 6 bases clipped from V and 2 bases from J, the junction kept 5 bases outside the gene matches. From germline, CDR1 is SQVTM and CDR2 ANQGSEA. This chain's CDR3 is CSVTGQSTDTQYF. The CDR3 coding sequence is TGCAGCGTAACGGGACAGTCCACAGATACGCAGTATTTT.

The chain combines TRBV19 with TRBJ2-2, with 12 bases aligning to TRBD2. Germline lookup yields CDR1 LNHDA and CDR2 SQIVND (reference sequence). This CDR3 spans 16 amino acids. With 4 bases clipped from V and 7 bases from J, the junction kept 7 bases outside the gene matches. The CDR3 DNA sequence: TGTGCCAGTAGTACTAGCGGGAGGGCCGGTAGCGGGGAGCTGTTTTTT. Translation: CASSTSGRAGSGELFF.

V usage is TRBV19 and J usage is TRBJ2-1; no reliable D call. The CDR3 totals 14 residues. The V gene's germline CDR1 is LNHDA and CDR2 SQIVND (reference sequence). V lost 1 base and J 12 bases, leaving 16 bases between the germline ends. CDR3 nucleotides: TGTGCCAGTAGTATAGCGACTCTTCCATCGTCGCAGTTCTTC. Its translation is CASSIATLPSSQFF.

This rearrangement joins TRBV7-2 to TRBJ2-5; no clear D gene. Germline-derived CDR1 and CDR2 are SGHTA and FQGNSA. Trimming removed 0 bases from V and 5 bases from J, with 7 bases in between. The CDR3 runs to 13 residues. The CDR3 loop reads CASSLAFSETQYF. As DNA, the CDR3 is TGTGCCAGCAGCTTAGCGTTCAGTGAGACCCAGTACTTC.

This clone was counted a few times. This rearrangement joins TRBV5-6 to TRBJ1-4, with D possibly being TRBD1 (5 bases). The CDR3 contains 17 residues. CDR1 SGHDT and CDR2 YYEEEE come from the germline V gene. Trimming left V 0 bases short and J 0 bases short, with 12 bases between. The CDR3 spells CASSLVDSRATNEKLFF. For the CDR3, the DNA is TGTGCCAGCAGCTTGGTAGACAGCCGTGCAACTAATGAAAAACTGTTTTTT.

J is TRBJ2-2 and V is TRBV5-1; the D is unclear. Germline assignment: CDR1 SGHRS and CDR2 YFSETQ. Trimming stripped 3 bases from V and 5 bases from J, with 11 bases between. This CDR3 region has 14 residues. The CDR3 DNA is TGCGCCAGCAGCTCAGAGAGCGAGACCGGGGAGCTGTTTTTT. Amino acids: CASSSESETGELFF.

The CDR3 region is CASSYAQRASEQYF. The CDR3 DNA follows: TGTGCCAGCAGTTACGCCCAGCGGGCTAGTGAGCAGTACTTC. V and J are TRBV6-5 and TRBJ2-7; a weak D match, TRBD2 (6 bases). Looked up from germline, CDR1 is MNHEY and CDR2 is SVGAGI. The CDR3 covers 14 residues. Trimming shortened V by 2 bases and J by 7 bases, and 15 bases separated the two germline ends.

CDR3 bases: TGTGCCACCAGTGAGGTGACTAGCGGGAGAGGTGAGCAGTTCTTC. This gives the protein CATSEVTSGRGEQFF. This sequence joins TRBV24-1 and TRBJ2-1; 12 nucleotides match TRBD2. The ends lost 4 bases at V and 9 bases at J; junction bases unmatched: 6. The CDR3 consists of 15 residues. CDR1 KGHDR and CDR2 SFDVKD come from the germline V gene.

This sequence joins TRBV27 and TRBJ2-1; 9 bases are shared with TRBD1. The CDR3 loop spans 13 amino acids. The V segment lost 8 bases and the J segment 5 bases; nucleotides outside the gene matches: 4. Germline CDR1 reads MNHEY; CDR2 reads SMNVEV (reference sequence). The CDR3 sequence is CASRDRAHNEQFF. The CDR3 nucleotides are TGTGCCAGCCGGGACAGGGCCCACAATGAGCAGTTCTTC.

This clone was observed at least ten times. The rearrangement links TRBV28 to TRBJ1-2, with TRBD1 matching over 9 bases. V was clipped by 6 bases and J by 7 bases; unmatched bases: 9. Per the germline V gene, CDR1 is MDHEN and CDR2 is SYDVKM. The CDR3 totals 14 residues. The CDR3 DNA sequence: TGTGCCAGCAGCTCGACAGGGGGAAAGGGTGGCTACACCTTC. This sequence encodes CASSSTGGKGGYTF.

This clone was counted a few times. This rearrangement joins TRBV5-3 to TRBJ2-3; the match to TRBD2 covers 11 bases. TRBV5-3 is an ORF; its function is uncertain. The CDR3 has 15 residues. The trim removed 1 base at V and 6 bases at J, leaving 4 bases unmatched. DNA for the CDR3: TGTGCCAGAAGCTTGTTAGCGGGAGGGGCGGATACGCAGTATTTT. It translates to CARSLLAGGADTQYF.

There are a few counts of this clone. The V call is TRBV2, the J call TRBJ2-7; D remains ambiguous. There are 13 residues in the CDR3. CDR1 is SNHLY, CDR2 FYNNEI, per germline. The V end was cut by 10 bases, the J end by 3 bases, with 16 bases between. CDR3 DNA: TGTGCCATCCGACCCGACTCGTACTACGAGCAGTACTTC. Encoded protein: CAIRPDSYYEQYF.

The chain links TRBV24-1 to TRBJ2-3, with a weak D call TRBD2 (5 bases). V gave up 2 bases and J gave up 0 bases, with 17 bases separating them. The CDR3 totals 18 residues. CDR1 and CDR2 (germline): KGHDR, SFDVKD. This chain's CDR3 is CATSDYSRAVTSTDTQYF. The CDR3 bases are TGTGCCACCAGTGATTATAGTAGAGCGGTAACTAGCACAGATACGCAGTATTTT.

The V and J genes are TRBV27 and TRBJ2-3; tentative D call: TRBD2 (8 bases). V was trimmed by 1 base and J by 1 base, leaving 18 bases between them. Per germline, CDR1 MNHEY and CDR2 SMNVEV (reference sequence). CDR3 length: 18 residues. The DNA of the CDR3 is TGTGCCAGCAGTTTATTTCCCCAGCGGGGGACAGGCACAGATACGCAGTATTTT. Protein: CASSLFPQRGTGTDTQYF.

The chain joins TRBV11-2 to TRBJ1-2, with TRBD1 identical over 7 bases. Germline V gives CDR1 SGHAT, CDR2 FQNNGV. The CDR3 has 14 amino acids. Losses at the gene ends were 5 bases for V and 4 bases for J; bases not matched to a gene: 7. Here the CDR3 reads CASSVNRGIYGYTF. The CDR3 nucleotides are TGTGCCAGCAGCGTAAACAGGGGTATCTATGGCTACACCTTC.

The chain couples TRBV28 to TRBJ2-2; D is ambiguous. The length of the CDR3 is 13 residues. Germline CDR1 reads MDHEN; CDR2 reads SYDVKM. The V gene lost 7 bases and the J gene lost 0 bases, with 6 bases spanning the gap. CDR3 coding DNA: TGTGCCAGCACAGATACGAACACCGGGGAGCTGTTTTTT. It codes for CASTDTNTGELFF.

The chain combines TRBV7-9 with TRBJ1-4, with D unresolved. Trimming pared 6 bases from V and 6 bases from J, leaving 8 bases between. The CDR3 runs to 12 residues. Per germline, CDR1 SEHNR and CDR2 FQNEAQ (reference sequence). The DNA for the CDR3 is TGTGCCAGCAGTGAGAGGGATGAAAAACTGTTTTTT. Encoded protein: CASSERDEKLFF.

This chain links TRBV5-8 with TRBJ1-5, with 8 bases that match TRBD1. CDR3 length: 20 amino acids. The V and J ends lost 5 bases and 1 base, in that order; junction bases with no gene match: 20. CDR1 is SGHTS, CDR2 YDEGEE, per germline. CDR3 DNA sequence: TGTGCCAGCAGTTCGATGTGGCGGACAGGGAGGGGGAGGAGCAATCAGCCCCAGCATTTT. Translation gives CASSSMWRTGRGRSNQPQHF.

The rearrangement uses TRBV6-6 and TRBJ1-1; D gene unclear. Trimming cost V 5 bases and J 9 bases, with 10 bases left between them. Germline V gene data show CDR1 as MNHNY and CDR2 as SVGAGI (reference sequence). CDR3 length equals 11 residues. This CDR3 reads CASSTSGKAFF. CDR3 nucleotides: TGTGCCAGCAGTACCTCGGGTAAAGCTTTCTTT.

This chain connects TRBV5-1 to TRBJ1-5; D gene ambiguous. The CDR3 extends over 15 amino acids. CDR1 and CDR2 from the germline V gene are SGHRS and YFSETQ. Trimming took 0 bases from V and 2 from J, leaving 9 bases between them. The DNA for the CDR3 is TGCGCCAGCAGCTTGGGAGGAGTTGGCAATCAGCCCCAGCATTTT. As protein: CASSLGGVGNQPQHF.

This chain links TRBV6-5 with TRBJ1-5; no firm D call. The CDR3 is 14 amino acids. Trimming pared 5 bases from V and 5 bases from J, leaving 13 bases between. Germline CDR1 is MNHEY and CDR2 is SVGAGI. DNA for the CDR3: TGTGCCAGCAGTCCCCTCGGCGGCGATCAGCCCCAGCATTTT. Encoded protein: CASSPLGGDQPQHF.

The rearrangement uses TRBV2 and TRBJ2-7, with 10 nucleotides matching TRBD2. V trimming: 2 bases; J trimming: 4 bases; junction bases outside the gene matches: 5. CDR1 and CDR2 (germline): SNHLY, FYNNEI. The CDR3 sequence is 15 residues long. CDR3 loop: CASSERGLAWYEQYF. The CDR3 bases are TGTGCCAGCAGTGAAAGGGGACTAGCGTGGTACGAGCAGTACTTC.

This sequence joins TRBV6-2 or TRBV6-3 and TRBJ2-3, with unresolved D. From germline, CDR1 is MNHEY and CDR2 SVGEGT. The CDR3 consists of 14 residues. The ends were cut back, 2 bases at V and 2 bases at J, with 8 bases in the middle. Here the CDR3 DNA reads TGTGCCAGCAGTTACAACATTAACACAGATACGCAGTATTTT. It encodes CASSYNINTDTQYF.

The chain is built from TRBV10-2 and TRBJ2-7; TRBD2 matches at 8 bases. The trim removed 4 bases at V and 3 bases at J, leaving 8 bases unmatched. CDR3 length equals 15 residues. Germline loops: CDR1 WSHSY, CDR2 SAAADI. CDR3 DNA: TGCGCCAGCAGTGTCGGTCTAGCGGGTATCTACGAGCAGTACTTC. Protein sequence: CASSVGLAGIYEQYF.